These 29 T cell receptor beta chains came from one sample sequenced in a study of blood T cells in healthy people across ages. Then a second PCR, running roughly 6 to 11 cycles, was carried out with a sample-barcoded 5' primer and a J-beta primer mix. TCRdb ran MiXCR on the 5' RACE reads and lists one entry per CDR3 protein. The data show 1 million to 1.2 million distinct CDR3 sequences, with more than 30% seen just once and over 10% held by the top ten. The sample taken for sequencing was blood. Every receptor here comes from a man aged 18 to 29 in good health.

The chain uses TRBV7-3 and TRBJ2-4, with D perhaps matching TRBD2 (7 bases). The J call may be faulty, since TRBJ2-7 better matches the DNA end. This CDR3 comprises 15 residues. Per germline, CDR1 SGHTA and CDR2 FQGTGA. The CDR3 region is CASSLNPGGPYEQYF. The CDR3 DNA sequence: TGTGCCAGCAGCTTAAATCCGGGGGGCCCCTACGAGCAGTACTTC.

Concerning this clonotype: A read error may produce the germline difference seen at one junction end. The chain couples TRBV6-5 to TRBJ1-6, with 7 bases matching TRBD1. CDR3 length: 15 residues. The germline CDR1 and CDR2 sequences are MNHEY and SVGAGI. CDR3 nucleotide sequence: TGTGCCGGCAGTTACTCGGGACAGATCAATTCACCCCTCCACTTT. The encoded protein is CAGSYSGQINSPLHF.

V and J are TRBV29-1 and TRBJ2-1; TRBD2 matches 7 bases. With 6 bases clipped from V and 6 bases from J, the junction kept 5 bases outside the gene matches. The CDR3 runs to 12 residues. CDR1 and CDR2 (germline): SQVTM, ANQGSEA. CDR3 bases: TGCAGCGTAGGGACTACCCTCAATGAGCAGTTCTTC. Translation: CSVGTTLNEQFF.

About this clonotype: At one boundary the junction diverges from the germline segment, which might be a read error. The chain carries TRBV18 and TRBJ1-4; tentatively, D is TRBD1 (6 bases). The CDR3 length is 15 residues. The V gene's germline CDR1 is KGHSH and CDR2 LQKENI. The CDR3, as DNA: TGTGCCTGCTCAAAAAACAGGGCCCCTAATGAAAAACTGTTTTTT. As protein: CACSKNRAPNEKLFF.

This clonotype has just one count. This chain joins TRBV20-1 and TRBJ2-5, with 11 bases fitting TRBD2. Looked up from germline, CDR1 is DFQATT and CDR2 is SNEGSKA (reference sequence). Germline trimming cut 6 bases from V and 11 bases from J; bases unmatched to any gene: 17. The CDR3 totals 15 residues. In DNA form, the CDR3 reads TGCAGTGCGTCCCTTAGCGGGGGGGCCTTCCGGGAGCAGTACTTC. Amino acid sequence: CSASLSGGAFREQYF.

The chain couples TRBV3-1 to TRBJ1-1; 10 nucleotides line up with TRBD1. The CDR3 has 18 amino acids. Per germline, CDR1 LGHDT and CDR2 YNNKEL (reference sequence). V was clipped by 2 bases and J by 1 base; unmatched bases: 10. The DNA for the CDR3 is TGTGCCAGCAGCCAACCCCGACAGGGGGCTGGTAGGAACACTGAAGCTTTCTTT. Its protein product is CASSQPRQGAGRNTEAFF. The whole variable domain, filled in from reference TRBV3-1 and TRBJ1-1, reads DTAVSQTPKYLVTQMGNDKSIKCEQNLGHDTMYWYKQDSKKFLKIMFSYNNKELIINETVPNRFSPKSPDKAHLNLHINSLELGDSAVYFCASSQPRQGAGRNTEAFFGQGTRLTVV.

The V and J genes are TRBV10-3 and TRBJ2-2; TRBD1 might be the D (5 bases). Trimming stripped 2 bases from V and 5 bases from J, with 9 bases between. CDR1 and CDR2 from the germline V gene are ENHRY and SYGVKD. The CDR3 is 14 residues long. The CDR3 DNA reads TGTGCCATCAGTGAGACCCCAGGGACCGGGGAGCTGTTTTTT. It codes for CAISETPGTGELFF.

The chain recombines TRBV6-5 with TRBJ2-7; D ambiguous. The end of the DNA aligns better with TRBJ2-5, so the J call may be wrong. The CDR3 spans 15 residues. Germline V gives CDR1 MNHEY, CDR2 SVGAGI. As DNA, the CDR3 is TGTGCCAGCAGTTACGGGTCGGACGGAAAAGAGACCCAGTACTTC. This encodes CASSYGSDGKETQYF.

The chain employs TRBV20-1 and TRBJ2-2; 10 bases are a match to TRBD2. This CDR3 region has 18 residues. Unmatched junction bases numbered 8, after V lost 0 bases and J lost 1 base. Germline CDR1 and CDR2: DFQATT and SNEGSKA (reference sequence). CDR3 bases: TGCAGTGCTAGAGATACCAGCGGGGGGGGATTGAACACCGGGGAGCTGTTTTTT. It codes for CSARDTSGGGLNTGELFF.

This chain uses TRBV20-1 with TRBJ1-2; tentatively, D is TRBD1 (6 bases). V dropped 1 base and J dropped 4 bases, with 13 bases sitting between them. Per the germline V gene, CDR1 is DFQATT and CDR2 is SNEGSKA (reference sequence). This CDR3 is 14 amino acids long. The CDR3 DNA follows: TGCAGTGCTAGAGCCGCAGGGGTGGGCTATGGCTACACCTTC. Encoded protein: CSARAAGVGYGYTF.

Only a few counts were recorded for this clonotype. The chain joins TRBV6-5 to TRBJ2-7, with 8 bases fitting TRBD1. Trimming took 4 bases from V and 7 from J; bases not matched to a gene: 12. Germline-derived CDR1 and CDR2 are MNHEY and SVGAGI. The CDR3 runs 15 residues. The CDR3 spells CASSSQGATYNEQYF. The CDR3 nucleotides are TGTGCCAGCAGTTCCCAGGGGGCTACCTACAATGAGCAGTACTTC.

V and J are TRBV20-1 and TRBJ2-1; 10 nucleotides agree with TRBD2. The CDR3 is 12 residues long. Germline V gene lookup returns CDR1 DFQATT and CDR2 SNEGSKA (reference sequence). Germline trimming cut 7 bases from V and 7 bases from J; bases unmatched to any gene: 4. CDR3 sequence reads: CSGKRGGNEQFF. The CDR3 nucleotides read TGCAGTGGAAAGCGGGGGGGAAATGAGCAGTTCTTC.

Concerning this clonotype: A read error may be the cause here, since a much bigger clone is one base away. V is TRBV2 and J is TRBJ2-1; a weak D match, TRBD2 (5 bases). V was cut by 5 bases and J by 14 bases, with 13 bases left in between. The germline V gene encodes CDR1 SNHLY and CDR2 FYNNEI. CDR3 size: 11 residues. The CDR3, as DNA: TGTGCCAGCAGTTTGTCAAGAGCGGAGTTCTTC. Protein product: CASSLSRAEFF.

With regard to this clonotype: One end of the junction does not line up with germline, which may come from a read error. CDR3 region: CASSLGEGSSTDTQYF. CDR3 sequence (DNA): TGTGCCAGCAGCCTAGGTGAAGGGAGTAGCACAGATACGCAGTATTTT. J is TRBJ2-3 and V is TRBV13; TRBD2 might be the D (5 bases). This CDR3 spans 16 amino acids. Germline CDR1 and CDR2: PRHDT and FYEKMQ (reference sequence).

This clonotype was seen only a few times. The gene calls are TRBV9 and TRBJ2-1; 9 bases match TRBD1. After removal of 8 bases from V and 9 bases from J, the junction contained 9 bases not matched to a gene. Germline assignment: CDR1 SGDLS and CDR2 YYNGEE. The CDR3 loop spans 13 amino acids. The CDR3 region is CASTGGARGEQFF. Here the CDR3 DNA reads TGTGCCAGTACAGGGGGCGCAAGGGGTGAGCAGTTCTTC.

This clonotype was counted between two and nine times. The chain recombines TRBV12-3 or TRBV12-4 with TRBJ1-1; possibly TRBD1 for D (6 bases). The V gene lost 1 base and the J gene lost 5 bases, with 14 bases spanning the gap. This CDR3 comprises 15 residues. The CDR3 region is CASSLVGRGATEAFF. Written as DNA, the CDR3 is TGTGCCAGCAGTTTAGTAGGCAGGGGTGCGACTGAAGCTTTCTTT.

This clonotype was seen more than once but under ten times. The V and J genes are TRBV7-9 and TRBJ2-7; D possibly corresponds to TRBD2 (6 bases). Germline assignment: CDR1 SEHNR and CDR2 FQNEAQ (reference sequence). V dropped 2 bases and J dropped 0 bases, with 11 bases sitting between them. The CDR3 contains 15 residues. This CDR3 is CASSLTAGLSYEQYF. The CDR3 DNA is TGTGCCAGCAGCTTAACTGCGGGGCTCTCCTACGAGCAGTACTTC.

This chain uses TRBV20-1 with TRBJ2-1, with D hard to call. The CDR3 has 11 residues. V lost 6 bases and J 8 bases, leaving 11 bases between the germline ends. Germline CDR1 DFQATT, CDR2 SNEGSKA (reference sequence). CDR3 sequence reads: CSALSVDEQFF. In nucleotides, the CDR3 is TGCAGTGCCCTATCAGTGGATGAGCAGTTCTTC.

The V call is TRBV12-3 or TRBV12-4, the J call TRBJ2-3; 8 nucleotides align to TRBD2. The CDR3 is made up of 17 amino acids. The junction had 12 bases not matched to a gene; V was cut back by 6 bases and J by 1 base. The CDR3 protein is CASSPTGGAIRTDTQYF. The CDR3 nucleotides are TGTGCCAGCAGCCCCACCGGGGGGGCGATCCGCACAGATACGCAGTATTTT.

This clonotype was seen many times. V is TRBV12-3 or TRBV12-4 and J is TRBJ1-5; a weak D match, TRBD1 (6 bases). V shed 6 bases and J shed 4 bases, with 13 bases lying between them. The CDR3 runs 14 residues. DNA of the CDR3: TGTGCCAGCAGCCTAGGGACATCAAATCAGCCCCAGCATTTT. This codes for CASSLGTSNQPQHF.

This clonotype was picked up a small number of times. V and J are TRBV21-1 and TRBJ2-1. TRBV21-1 is designated a pseudogene. The CDR3 contains 16 residues. The CDR3 sequence is CASSKEAEGSGVEQFF. CDR3 coding DNA: TGTGCCAGCAGCAAAGAGGCTGAAGGATCAGGAGTCGAGCAGTTCTTC.

The chain recombines TRBV27 with TRBJ1-2; TRBD1 matches at 8 bases. CDR3 size: 15 residues. With 2 bases clipped from V and 5 bases from J, the junction kept 7 bases outside the gene matches. Germline loops: CDR1 MNHEY, CDR2 SMNVEV (reference sequence). CDR3 DNA sequence: TGTGCCAGCAGTTTACAGGGGGCGACGAATTATGGCTACACCTTC. This translates into CASSLQGATNYGYTF.

This clonotype was counted only a few times. V is TRBV5-6 and J is TRBJ2-5, with D possibly TRBD1 on 6 matching bases. CDR3 length: 14 amino acids. From germline, CDR1 is SGHDT and CDR2 YYEEEE. Trimming pared 3 bases from V and 4 bases from J, leaving 13 bases between. The CDR3, as DNA: TGTGCCAGCAGCTGGGACAATGCCCCAGAGACCCAGTACTTC. It yields the protein CASSWDNAPETQYF.

This clonotype was observed a few times. This chain links TRBV2 with TRBJ1-6; maybe TRBD1 (5 bases). CDR1 is SNHLY, CDR2 FYNNEI, per germline. V lost 2 bases to trimming and J lost 0 bases, with 14 bases between them. The CDR3 spans 18 residues. CDR3: CASSEREPGSSYNSPLHF. In DNA form, the CDR3 reads TGTGCCAGCAGTGAAAGGGAACCAGGGAGCTCCTATAATTCACCCCTCCACTTT.

The chain employs TRBV29-1 and TRBJ1-2, with D possibly matching TRBD1 (5 bases). CDR3 length: 16 residues. V was clipped by 3 bases and J by 4 bases, with 21 bases between them. The germline CDR1 and CDR2 sequences are SQVTM and ANQGSEA. DNA for the CDR3: TGCAGCGTTGACGCTATTCCCGGGACCGAGAGCTATGGCTACACCTTC. Protein sequence: CSVDAIPGTESYGYTF.

This clonotype was observed a handful of times. The CDR3 loop reads CASSLAGLLNTGELFF. CDR3 DNA sequence: TGTGCCAGCAGCTTAGCCGGACTATTGAACACCGGGGAGCTGTTTTTT. The gene calls are TRBV7-3 and TRBJ2-2; possibly TRBD2 for D (6 bases). The V gene lost 2 bases and the J gene lost 1 base, with 11 bases spanning the gap. This CDR3 is 16 amino acids long. Germline V lookup: CDR1 SGHTA, CDR2 FQGTGA.

The chain uses TRBV7-9 and TRBJ1-1; tentative D call: TRBD1 (6 bases). Germline assignment: CDR1 SEHNR and CDR2 FQNEAQ (reference sequence). The CDR3 covers 17 residues. V was pared by 5 bases and J by 1 base, with 20 bases between. CDR3 nucleotide sequence: TGTGCCAGCAGCGAGACGGGGGGCGGAGGGGGGAACACTGAAGCTTTCTTT. Its translation: CASSETGGGGGNTEAFF.

Here the CDR3 DNA reads TGCAGTGCCCAAAGGGGGGGTGGAGGCAATCAGCCCCAGCATTTT. It yields the protein CSAQRGGGGNQPQHF. This chain uses TRBV20-1 with TRBJ1-5, with a possible D match to TRBD1 (6 bases). CDR1 and CDR2 (germline): DFQATT, SNEGSKA (reference sequence). This CDR3 contains 15 residues. Trimming cost V 6 bases and J 2 bases, with 17 bases left between them.

The chain carries TRBV6-2 or TRBV6-3 and TRBJ1-4, with D perhaps TRBD1 (6 bases). Germline assignment: CDR1 MNHEY and CDR2 SVGEGT. The CDR3 spans 15 residues. Trimming took 4 bases from V and 0 from J, leaving 9 bases between them. CDR3 region: CASSSDSPTNEKLFF. In DNA form, the CDR3 reads TGTGCCAGCAGTTCGGACAGTCCAACTAATGAAAAACTGTTTTTT.